The 19 T cell receptor beta chains below all came from one sample that was sequenced in a study of cytomegalovirus exposure and HLA in healthy donors. Some clones are missing from TCRdb's copy, which holds only in-frame ones; the method was immunoSEQ multiplex PCR. The sample shows over 110,000 clones, around nine tenths of them seen only once. The sequencing input was PBMCs. The source is a man between 18 and 29 years old in good health and CMV-seropositive.

In its sample, this clone was seen once. V usage is TRBV2 and J usage is TRBJ2-1; 10 nucleotides agree with TRBD2. The CDR3 sequence is 15 residues long. Germline V CDR1 and CDR2: SNHLY, FYNNEI. The junction had 3 bases not matched to a gene; V was cut back by 4 bases and J by 3 bases. This chain's CDR3 is CASSAERGGYNEQFF. The CDR3 nucleotides are TGTGCCAGCAGTGCAGAGCGGGGGGGCTACAATGAGCAGTTCTTC.

This chain links TRBV6-5 with TRBJ2-3; weak D call: TRBD1 (5 bases). Germline V gene data show CDR1 as MNHEY and CDR2 as SVGAGI. CDR3 length equals 15 residues. V was trimmed by 0 bases and J by 9 bases, leaving 16 bases between them. The CDR3 DNA sequence: TGTGCCAGCAGTTACTCGAGTAAAGGTCAGGGAACGCAGTATTTT. It specifies CASSYSSKGQGTQYF.

The rearrangement joins TRBV2 to TRBJ1-1; D not resolved. The germline CDR1 and CDR2 sequences are SNHLY and FYNNEI. Trimming cost V 7 bases and J 0 bases, with 9 bases left between them. The CDR3 loop spans 13 amino acids. In nucleotides, the CDR3 is TGTGCCAGCACCTCACAGCTGAACACTGAAGCTTTCTTT. Encoded protein: CASTSQLNTEAFF.

This chain uses TRBV28 with TRBJ1-1; the D gene is possibly TRBD1 (6 bases). The germline CDR1 and CDR2 sequences are MDHEN and SYDVKM. The V gene lost 6 bases and the J gene lost 5 bases, with 16 bases spanning the gap. The CDR3 sequence is 14 residues long. CDR3 in DNA: TGTGCCAGCAGCTTAACAGGGAGTAGAACTGAAGCTTTCTTT. Translation gives CASSLTGSRTEAFF.

The V gene is TRBV6-5, the J gene TRBJ2-2; 8 nucleotides align to TRBD1. Germline V gene data show CDR1 as MNHEY and CDR2 as SVGAGI. The CDR3 extends over 14 amino acids. J was trimmed by 5 bases and V by 8 bases; bases with no gene match: 7. The CDR3: CASHQGARTGELFF. DNA of the CDR3: TGTGCCAGCCACCAGGGGGCGCGGACCGGGGAGCTGTTTTTT.

The chain links TRBV30 to TRBJ2-2; TRBD2 matches 10 bases. CDR3 length: 13 amino acids. Trimming at V came to 1 base and at J to 15 bases, leaving 8 bases not matched to a gene. Germline V lookup: CDR1 GTSNPN, CDR2 SVGIG (reference sequence). CDR3 region: CAWSARTSGGVFF. In DNA form, the CDR3 reads TGTGCCTGGAGTGCACGGACTAGCGGAGGGGTGTTTTTT.

The chain uses TRBV11-2 and TRBJ2-3; TRBD2 matches 11 bases. Germline CDR1 SGHAT, CDR2 FQNNGV. J gave up 4 bases and V 2 bases, and 2 bases lay outside the gene matches. This CDR3 spans 15 amino acids. In DNA form, the CDR3 reads TGTGCCAGCAGCTTAAGGGGACTAGCGGCAGATACGCAGTATTTT. Its protein product is CASSLRGLAADTQYF. Full variable domain (rest looked up from reference TRBV11-2 and TRBJ2-3): EAGVAQSPRYKIIEKRQSVAFWCNPISGHATLYWYQQILGQGPKLLIQFQNNGVVDDSQLPKDRFSAERLKGVDSTLKIQPAKLEDSAVYLCASSLRGLAADTQYFGPGTRLTVL.

The chain carries TRBV2 and TRBJ2-2, with TRBD2 matching over 7 bases. Trimming at V came to 6 bases and at J to 1 base, leaving 5 bases not matched to a gene. Germline loops: CDR1 SNHLY, CDR2 FYNNEI. The CDR3 has 15 residues. The CDR3 region has the DNA TGTGCCAGCAGCGAGCGGGACCGGAACACCGGGGAGCTGTTTTTT. Protein product: CASSERDRNTGELFF.

The CDR3 region has the DNA TGTGCCAGCAGCTTACGTCGGGAGCACAATGAGCAGTTCTTC. This codes for CASSLRREHNEQFF. This sequence joins TRBV11-2 and TRBJ2-1; tentatively, D is TRBD2 (6 bases). This CDR3 is 14 amino acids long. V lost 2 bases and J lost 5, with 10 bases in between. Germline assignment: CDR1 SGHAT and CDR2 FQNNGV.

The chain combines TRBV7-2 with TRBJ1-3; D remains unclear. The V gene's germline CDR1 is SGHTA and CDR2 FQGNSA. The CDR3 extends over 16 amino acids. The V gene lost 2 bases and the J gene lost 0 bases, with 11 bases spanning the gap. The CDR3 DNA follows: TGTGCCAGCAGCTTAAAGAACACATACTCTGGAAACACCATATATTTT. Translation gives CASSLKNTYSGNTIYF. Full variable domain (remainder filled in from reference TRBV7-2 and TRBJ1-3): GAGVSQSPSNKVTEKGKDVELRCDPISGHTALYWYRQSLGQGLEFLIYFQGNSAPDKSGLPSDRFSAERTGGSVSTLTIQRTQQEDSAVYLCASSLKNTYSGNTIYFGEGSWLTVV.

The V and J genes are TRBV9 and TRBJ1-2; D is uncertain. V dropped 4 bases and J dropped 5 bases, with 21 bases sitting between them. The CDR3 totals 16 residues. The germline CDR1 and CDR2 sequences are SGDLS and YYNGEE. The CDR3: CASSPSLRGSIYGYTF. In DNA, the CDR3 is TGTGCCAGCAGCCCCTCCTTGCGAGGCAGCATATATGGCTACACCTTC.

The count of this clone is one. V gene TRBV5-1 combines with J gene TRBJ2-1; 11 positions agree with TRBD1. V lost 4 bases and J lost 5; bases outside the gene matches: 5. This CDR3 comprises 15 residues. Germline assignment: CDR1 SGHRS and CDR2 YFSETQ. CDR3 nucleotide sequence: TGCGCCAGCAGCAAGGACAGGGGGCCAGACAATGAGCAGTTCTTC. Protein: CASSKDRGPDNEQFF.

The gene calls are TRBV29-1 and TRBJ1-2; 9 bases line up with TRBD1. Germline assignment: CDR1 SQVTM and CDR2 ANQGSEA. V gave up 7 bases and J gave up 2 bases; unmatched junction bases: 2. CDR3 size: 12 residues. The CDR3 bases are TGCAGCGGGGGACAGGGAAACTATGGCTACACCTTC. Its protein product is CSGGQGNYGYTF. The full variable domain, completed using reference TRBV29-1 and TRBJ1-2, is SAVISQKPSRDICQRGTSLTIQCQVDSQVTMMFWYRQQPGQSLTLIATANQGSEATYESGFVIDKFPISRPNLTFSTLTVSNMSPEDSSIYLCSGGQGNYGYTFGSGTRLTVV.

The table lists this clone with a count of one. The chain links TRBV5-5 to TRBJ2-7, with a possible D match to TRBD2 (5 bases). Germline lookup yields CDR1 SGHKS and CDR2 YYEKEE (reference sequence). V shed 0 bases and J shed 6 bases, with 19 bases lying between them. The CDR3 is 16 amino acids. The CDR3 DNA is TGTGCCAGCAGCTTGGCTGAGTGGGAGCTATTCGGCGAGCAGTACTTC. It specifies CASSLAEWELFGEQYF.

The genes are TRBV19 and TRBJ1-2; 7 positions agree with TRBD1. The germline CDR1 and CDR2 sequences are LNHDA and SQIVND (reference sequence). The CDR3 consists of 13 residues. J gave up 1 base and V 6 bases, and 2 bases lay outside the gene matches. The CDR3: CASSGQVNYGYTF. In DNA form, the CDR3 reads TGTGCCAGTAGCGGACAGGTTAACTATGGCTACACCTTC.

This clone has only one observation. The CDR3 DNA is TGTGCCAGCAGCCCTACGGGGTTAGATACGCAGTATTTT. Protein product: CASSPTGLDTQYF. This chain joins TRBV11-3 and TRBJ2-3; D may be TRBD2 (5 bases). Germline assignment: CDR1 SGHNT and CDR2 YENEEA. Trimming cost V 5 bases and J 5 bases, with 11 bases left between them. The CDR3 is made up of 13 amino acids.

J is TRBJ2-1 and V is TRBV2, with a weak D call TRBD2 (5 bases). The CDR3 consists of 15 residues. Trimming removed 6 bases at V and 7 bases at J, with 19 bases between. CDR1 and CDR2 (germline): SNHLY, FYNNEI. The CDR3 bases are TGTGCCAGCAGCTTAGGCCACGGGATGTGGAATGAGCAGTTCTTC. This sequence encodes CASSLGHGMWNEQFF.

The chain joins TRBV5-3 to TRBJ2-5; 11 positions agree with TRBD2. TRBV5-3 is assigned to the ORF class and has an uncertain function. The CDR3 sequence is 18 residues long. J was trimmed by 4 bases and V by 4 bases; bases with no gene match: 15. DNA of the CDR3: TGTGCCAGAAGCCCTTTGACTAGCGGGATCAGACAGGGAGAGACCCAGTACTTC. This sequence encodes CARSPLTSGIRQGETQYF.

The chain carries TRBV7-6 and TRBJ2-1, with 7 positions matching TRBD1. With V trimmed by 1 base and J by 12 bases, 9 bases remained unmatched. The CDR3 loop spans 14 amino acids. Germline V gene lookup returns CDR1 SGHVS and CDR2 FNYEAQ. The CDR3 DNA sequence: TGTGCCAGCAGCTTAGTTAGCAGGACAGGCCGGCAGTTCTTC. It codes for CASSLVSRTGRQFF.